This T cell receptor (beta chain) was identified during a study of post-analysis software for immune sequencing data. As concerns this clonotype: Its antigen is currently unknown.

Libraries were made from TCR beta cDNA, and they carried unique molecular identifiers. Each CDR3 protein is one row after TCRdb ran MiXCR on the PCR reads. The repertoire has under 650,000 distinct CDR3 sequences, 44% of them found once; the top ten carry approximately 1.7%. Whole-study findings and limits: Controls had significantly higher normalized Chao1 diversity than multiple sclerosis patients. About 5 TRBV segments occurring more often in patients than controls included TRBV5-6, TRBV5-1 and TRBV20-1.

Germline V CDR1 and CDR2: SGHVS, FQNEAQ. The length of the CDR3 is 17 residues. With 5 bases clipped from V and 6 bases from J, the junction kept 13 bases outside the gene matches. The source of this sequence is a girl under 18 with multiple sclerosis. The J gene is TRBJ2-7, the V gene TRBV7-8, with 13 nucleotides matching TRBD2. Material for sequencing was blood. CDR3 region: CASSIQTGLAGVGEQYF. CDR3 bases: TGTGCCAGCAGCATACAGACTGGACTAGCGGGAGTTGGCGAGCAGTACTTC.